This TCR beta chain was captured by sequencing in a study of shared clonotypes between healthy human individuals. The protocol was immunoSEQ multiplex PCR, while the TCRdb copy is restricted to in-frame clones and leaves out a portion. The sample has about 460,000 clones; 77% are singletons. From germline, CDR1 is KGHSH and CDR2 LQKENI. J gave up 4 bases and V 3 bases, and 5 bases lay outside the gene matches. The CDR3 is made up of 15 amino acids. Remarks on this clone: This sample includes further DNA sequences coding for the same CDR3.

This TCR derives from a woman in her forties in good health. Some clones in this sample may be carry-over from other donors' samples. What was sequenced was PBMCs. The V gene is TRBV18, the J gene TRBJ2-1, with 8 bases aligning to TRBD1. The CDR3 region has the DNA TGTGCCAGCTCACCCGCAGGACAGGGTTACAATGAGCAGTTCTTC. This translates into CASSPAGQGYNEQFF.